This T cell receptor (beta chain) derives from a study of blood T cells in healthy people across ages. In the study overall: In model experiments, template switching was able to capture about one barcoded beta molecule for every two T cells that were present. Overall study findings and caveats: Age showed a roughly linear inverse relationship with TCR beta diversity per million T cells.

Combining a sample-barcoded 5' primer with a J-beta primer mix, a second PCR ran for about 7 to 11 cycles. TCRdb re-analysed the 5' RACE reads in MiXCR, keeping a single row per CDR3 protein. This repertoire shows 1.5 million to 2 million distinct CDR3 sequences, roughly 50% found once; its top ten account for less than 2.5%. Comments on this clonotype: Its antigen is as yet unknown.

This receptor was obtained from a middle-aged woman in good health. What was sequenced was blood.

The CDR3 bases are TGTGCCAGCAGCTTTAAGGGGATCACGGATACGCAGTATTTT. As protein: CASSFKGITDTQYF. V usage is TRBV7-2 and J usage is TRBJ2-3; TRBD1 might be the D (5 bases). Trimming left V 3 bases short and J 6 bases short, with 13 bases between. The CDR3 sequence is 14 residues long. Germline V lookup: CDR1 SGHTA, CDR2 FQGNSA.